The 31 T cell receptor beta chains below all came from one sample that was sequenced in a study of cytomegalovirus exposure and HLA in healthy donors. Researchers ran the PCR with 60 Vbeta and 13 Jbeta primers. The repertoire was sequenced with immunoSEQ multiplex PCR; TCRdb's copy has only in-frame clones and lacks some. This sample yields roughly 69,000 clones, of which 75% to 80% are seen a single time; under 3.5% belongs to the top ten. Sequenced sample: PBMCs. These receptors were taken from a man aged 18 to 30 in good health and CMV-seronegative.

J is TRBJ2-5 and V is TRBV13; TRBD1 matches 9 bases. The DNA end is more similar to TRBJ2-7, so the J call may be wrong. This CDR3 comprises 15 residues. CDR1 is PRHDT, CDR2 FYEKMQ, per germline (reference sequence). CDR3 nucleotides: TGTGCCAGCAGCCGGGACAGGGAAGCTTCCTACGAGCAGTACTTC. Translated: CASSRDREASYEQYF.

The chain uses TRBV6-1 and TRBJ2-7; 9 bases align to TRBD2. Germline V CDR1 and CDR2: MNHNS, SASEGT. V trimming: 5 bases; J trimming: 6 bases; junction bases outside the gene matches: 8. CDR3 length equals 14 residues. CDR3 coding DNA: TGTGCCAGCAGTACGAGGCGGGGGGGATCCGAGCAGTACTTC. Its protein is CASSTRRGGSEQYF.

This chain joins TRBV28 and TRBJ1-1; tentatively, D is TRBD1 (6 bases). This CDR3 is 13 amino acids long. CDR1 is MDHEN and CDR2 is SYDVKM in the germline V gene. The V gene lost 7 bases and the J gene lost 5 bases, with 14 bases spanning the gap. The CDR3 region is CASTRGRETEAFF. The CDR3 DNA follows: TGTGCCAGCACCAGGGGAAGGGAAACTGAAGCTTTCTTT.

The chain joins TRBV5-4 to TRBJ1-1, with D possibly being TRBD1 (6 bases). The CDR3 contains 16 residues. Germline-derived CDR1 and CDR2 are SGHNT and YYREEE (reference sequence). V lost 0 bases, J lost 1 base, and 13 bases lay in between. As DNA, the CDR3 is TGTGCCAGCAGCTTGGACGGGGGGCGAACGAACACTGAAGCTTTCTTT. Residues: CASSLDGGRTNTEAFF.

This chain connects TRBV19 to TRBJ2-2; TRBD2 aligns across 7 bases. This CDR3 region has 14 residues. The trim removed 6 bases at V and 3 bases at J, leaving 4 bases unmatched. Germline V CDR1 and CDR2: LNHDA, SQIVND (reference sequence). The chain's CDR3 is CASSVGRDTGELFF. The CDR3 bases are TGTGCCAGTAGCGTTGGGAGGGACACCGGGGAGCTGTTTTTT.

J is TRBJ1-2 and V is TRBV18, with 11 bases identical to TRBD1. The germline V gene encodes CDR1 KGHSH and CDR2 LQKENI. Trimming removed 5 bases from V and 4 bases from J; junction bases left unmatched: 6. This CDR3 has 15 residues. This chain's CDR3 is CASSSRDRGFYGYTF. The CDR3, as DNA: TGTGCCAGCTCAAGCCGGGACAGGGGGTTCTATGGCTACACCTTC.

CDR3 loop: CASSPGQGSPQNTEAFF. The CDR3 DNA reads as TGCGCCAGCAGCCCGGGACAGGGGTCGCCGCAGAACACTGAAGCTTTCTTT. The rearrangement joins TRBV5-1 to TRBJ1-1; 10 bases match TRBD1. CDR3 size: 17 residues. Trimming took 4 bases from V and 1 from J; bases not matched to a gene: 10. Per the germline V gene, CDR1 is SGHRS and CDR2 is YFSETQ.

The chain recombines TRBV9 with TRBJ2-3; D is perhaps TRBD2 (6 bases). In germline, CDR1 is SGDLS, CDR2 YYNGEE. The CDR3 extends over 16 amino acids. Trimming removed 4 bases at V and 4 bases at J, with 19 bases between. Written as DNA, the CDR3 is TGTGCCAGCAGCTCCGGGGGATGGCGGGGACCAGATACGCAGTATTTT. It yields the protein CASSSGGWRGPDTQYF.

The chain carries TRBV6-5 and TRBJ2-3; 9 nucleotides align to TRBD2. The CDR3 covers 15 residues. Trimming removed 6 bases from V and 4 bases from J; junction bases left unmatched: 8. Germline-derived CDR1 and CDR2 are MNHEY and SVGAGI. The CDR3 is CASSPGTSRSDTQYF. CDR3 bases: TGTGCCAGCAGCCCCGGGACTAGCAGGTCAGATACGCAGTATTTT.

V usage is TRBV7-9 and J usage is TRBJ2-5; 8 bases match TRBD2. The CDR3 extends over 13 amino acids. Germline CDR1 is SEHNR and CDR2 is FQNEAQ (reference sequence). V trimming: 6 bases; J trimming: 2 bases; junction bases outside the gene matches: 2. CDR3 in amino acids: CASRRGGQETQYF. For the CDR3, the DNA is TGTGCCAGCAGACGGGGGGGTCAAGAGACCCAGTACTTC. The full variable domain, in which reference TRBV7-9 and TRBJ2-5 provide the parts outside the CDR3, is DTGVSQNPRHKITKRGQNVTFRCDPISEHNRLYWYRQTLGQGPEFLTYFQNEAQLEKSRLLSDRFSAERPKGSFSTLEIQRTEQGDSAMYLCASRRGGQETQYFGPGTRLLVL.

V is TRBV27 and J is TRBJ1-6, with D unresolved. The CDR3 extends over 13 amino acids. Germline CDR1 MNHEY, CDR2 SMNVEV (reference sequence). V was pared by 2 bases and J by 10 bases, with 9 bases between. The CDR3 here is CASSLEVRSPLHF. The CDR3 nucleotides are TGTGCCAGCAGTTTAGAGGTTAGGTCACCCCTCCACTTT.

This clone showed up just once. Other DNA sequences in this specimen translate into the identical CDR3. J is TRBJ2-5 and V is TRBV5-1; TRBD2 agrees at 9 bases. Germline V CDR1 and CDR2: SGHRS, YFSETQ. CDR3 length: 14 amino acids. V was pared by 5 bases and J by 5 bases, with 7 bases of the junction left unmatched. CDR3 in DNA: TGCGCCAGCAGGTTCGGGACTAGCTACGAGACCCAGTACTTC. Protein sequence: CASRFGTSYETQYF.

This clone showed up just a few times. The chain couples TRBV15 to TRBJ1-1; the D gene is possibly TRBD1 (6 bases). V was cut by 0 bases and J by 4 bases, with 12 bases left in between. CDR1 LNHNV and CDR2 YYDKDF come from the germline V gene (reference sequence). This CDR3 has 15 amino acids. The CDR3 bases are TGTGCCACCAGCAGAGATCGAGGGGGGGGCACTGAAGCTTTCTTT. Its protein product is CATSRDRGGGTEAFF.

The chain employs TRBV27 and TRBJ2-7; D call uncertain. V was clipped by 7 bases and J by 5 bases, with 3 bases between them. CDR3 size: 9 residues. Germline V gene sequence: CDR1 MNHEY, CDR2 SMNVEV (reference sequence). Here the CDR3 reads CASNNEQYF. In nucleotides, the CDR3 is TGTGCCAGCAACAACGAGCAGTACTTC.

The rearrangement links TRBV28 to TRBJ1-6, with 9 bases that match TRBD1. Germline CDR1 reads MDHEN; CDR2 reads SYDVKM. Trimming removed 8 bases from V and 9 bases from J; junction bases left unmatched: 8. The length of the CDR3 is 14 residues. CDR3 region: CASWRGTGISPLHF. As DNA, the CDR3 is TGTGCCAGCTGGAGGGGGACAGGGATTTCACCCCTCCACTTT.

Comment on this clone: With a far larger clone one base away, a read error is the likely cause. This CDR3 is also generated by other DNA sequences in the sample. The genes are TRBV6-4 and TRBJ2-1; D may be TRBD2 (6 bases). The CDR3 runs 14 residues. From germline, CDR1 is MRHNA and CDR2 SNTAGT. V dropped 8 bases and J dropped 9 bases, with 20 bases sitting between them. The DNA for the CDR3 is TGTGCCAGCCAGAAGTTAGCGGAGAGGGGTGAGCAGTTCTTC. Translating gives CASQKLAERGEQFF.

The chain carries TRBV29-1 and TRBJ1-2; 8 bases are shared with TRBD1. The junction had 4 bases not matched to a gene; V was cut back by 6 bases and J by 1 base. Looked up from germline, CDR1 is SQVTM and CDR2 is ANQGSEA. There are 13 residues in the CDR3. CDR3 sequence: CSVGQGLNYGYTF. CDR3 in DNA: TGCAGCGTAGGACAGGGCCTTAACTATGGCTACACCTTC.

This chain connects TRBV6-6 to TRBJ1-5; possible D gene TRBD1, 6 bases. The CDR3 consists of 13 residues. Trimming left V 6 bases short and J 4 bases short, with 10 bases between. Germline values: CDR1 MNHNY, CDR2 SVGAGI (reference sequence). CDR3: CASRSTGNQPQHF. The CDR3 coding sequence is TGTGCCAGCAGGTCTACAGGGAATCAGCCCCAGCATTTT.

This clone was found a few times. This chain joins TRBV28 and TRBJ1-1; D remains ambiguous. The CDR3 runs to 13 residues. The V end was cut by 3 bases, the J end by 3 bases, with 8 bases between. Germline V gene sequence: CDR1 MDHEN, CDR2 SYDVKM. The CDR3 coding sequence is TGTGCCAGCAGTTTCCGGCGGGACACTGAAGCTTTCTTT. The encoded protein is CASSFRRDTEAFF. Based on the CDR3 plus reference TRBV28 and TRBJ1-1, the full variable domain is DVKVTQSSRYLVKRTGEKVFLECVQDMDHENMFWYRQDPGLGLRLIYFSYDVKMKEKGDIPEGYSVSREKKERFSLILESASTNQTSMYLCASSFRRDTEAFFGQGTRLTVV.

This clone has just one count. The CDR3, as DNA: TGCGCCAGCAGCCAAGTTCTGTTCTATGGCTACACCTTC. Translated: CASSQVLFYGYTF. The chain couples TRBV4-3 to TRBJ1-2; D gene ambiguous. Germline values: CDR1 LGHNA, CDR2 YSLEER. CDR3 length equals 13 residues. V was pared by 1 base and J by 4 bases, with 7 bases between.

This clone is a singleton in its sample. The V gene is TRBV5-4, the J gene TRBJ2-5, with a weak D call TRBD2 (5 bases). Germline V lookup: CDR1 SGHNT, CDR2 YYREEE (reference sequence). This CDR3 is built from 16 residues. V was trimmed by 5 bases and J by 1 base, leaving 18 bases between them. The CDR3 region is CASSSPGGPVQETQYF. The DNA of the CDR3 is TGTGCCAGCAGTTCCCCAGGAGGCCCGGTCCAAGAGACCCAGTACTTC.

The chain couples TRBV10-3 to TRBJ1-1; the match to TRBD1 covers 10 bases. V lost 6 bases and J lost 1; bases outside the gene matches: 2. The germline gives CDR1 ENHRY, CDR2 SYGVKD. This CDR3 region has 14 residues. As DNA, the CDR3 is TGTGCCATCAGATGGGACAGGGGGAACACTGAAGCTTTCTTT. Translating gives CAIRWDRGNTEAFF.

The CDR3 DNA sequence: TGTGCCAGCAGCTTAGCCCAGGGGGCGAATTCACCCCTCCACTTT. Protein sequence: CASSLAQGANSPLHF. The chain recombines TRBV11-2 with TRBJ1-6; 8 nucleotides line up with TRBD1. The CDR3 extends over 15 amino acids. The germline V gene has CDR1 SGHAT and CDR2 FQNNGV. V dropped 1 base and J dropped 7; count of bases not matched to a gene: 3.

The chain couples TRBV23-1 to TRBJ2-5; 7 bases are shared with TRBD1. TRBV23-1 is an open reading frame whose function is uncertain. This CDR3 comprises 20 residues. Trimming at V came to 4 bases and at J to 1 base, leaving 21 bases not matched to a gene. The CDR3 DNA reads TGCGCCAGCAGTCTCCCCAAGGTCCGACAGGGCCCAGGGCCCCAAGAGACCCAGTACTTC. It encodes CASSLPKVRQGPGPQETQYF.

The J gene is TRBJ2-2, the V gene TRBV28; 7 bases line up with TRBD1. This CDR3 has 16 residues. Germline values: CDR1 MDHEN, CDR2 SYDVKM. The junction had 12 bases not matched to a gene; V was cut back by 7 bases and J by 4 bases. The CDR3 nucleotides read TGTGCCAGCACCCGACCCCGGGACAGATTCACCGGGGAGCTGTTTTTT. The encoded protein is CASTRPRDRFTGELFF. Full variable domain (remainder filled in from reference TRBV28 and TRBJ2-2): DVKVTQSSRYLVKRTGEKVFLECVQDMDHENMFWYRQDPGLGLRLIYFSYDVKMKEKGDIPEGYSVSREKKERFSLILESASTNQTSMYLCASTRPRDRFTGELFFGEGSRLTVL.

The chain recombines TRBV5-1 with TRBJ2-1, with 14 bases that match TRBD2. The CDR3 covers 15 residues. After removal of 0 bases from V and 10 bases from J, the junction contained 3 bases not matched to a gene. Germline-derived CDR1 and CDR2 are SGHRS and YFSETQ. As DNA, the CDR3 is TGCGCCAGCAGCTTGGAGACTAGCGGGGGGGCGGAGCAGTTCTTC. Translated, it gives CASSLETSGGAEQFF.

The chain links TRBV7-9 to TRBJ2-1, with D possibly TRBD2 on 5 matching bases. Per the germline V gene, CDR1 is SEHNR and CDR2 is FQNEAQ (reference sequence). Trimming removed 3 bases at V and 3 bases at J, with 12 bases between. The length of the CDR3 is 15 residues. The CDR3 sequence: CASSFSGLFYNEQFF. CDR3 DNA sequence: TGTGCCAGCAGCTTTTCGGGGTTGTTCTACAATGAGCAGTTCTTC.

The J gene is TRBJ2-1, the V gene TRBV19, with TRBD2 identical over 8 bases. This CDR3 has 14 residues. Losses at the gene ends were 3 bases for V and 4 bases for J; bases not matched to a gene: 2. In germline, CDR1 is LNHDA, CDR2 SQIVND (reference sequence). The CDR3 reads CASSMGGGYNEQFF. In DNA form, the CDR3 reads TGTGCCAGTAGTATGGGCGGGGGGTACAATGAGCAGTTCTTC.

This clone was observed a single time. The chain uses TRBV7-9 and TRBJ2-5; TRBD1 aligns across 7 bases. Trimming removed 4 bases from V and 1 base from J; junction bases left unmatched: 12. CDR3 size: 17 residues. Germline V gene lookup returns CDR1 SEHNR and CDR2 FQNEAQ (reference sequence). CDR3 in amino acids: CASSSTGEVGPQETQYF. The CDR3 DNA follows: TGTGCCAGCAGCTCTACAGGGGAAGTGGGGCCCCAAGAGACCCAGTACTTC.

The chain recombines TRBV18 with TRBJ2-7; TRBD1 matches 10 bases. V was pared by 5 bases and J by 2 bases, with 15 bases of the junction left unmatched. This CDR3 contains 18 residues. Per germline, CDR1 KGHSH and CDR2 LQKENI. This CDR3 reads CASSAPGQGRLGAYEQYF. CDR3 in DNA: TGTGCCAGCTCAGCTCCGGGACAGGGGCGTTTGGGGGCCTACGAGCAGTACTTC.

This clone was observed a handful of times. The chain is built from TRBV5-6 and TRBJ1-2; a possible D gene is TRBD1 (6 bases). Germline loops: CDR1 SGHDT, CDR2 YYEEEE. The CDR3 covers 14 residues. Between the trimmed V and J ends, which lost 4 bases and 3 bases, there was a span of 13 bases. The CDR3, as DNA: TGTGCCAGCAGCGCATCACAGGGCTACTATGGCTACACCTTC. Encoded protein: CASSASQGYYGYTF.